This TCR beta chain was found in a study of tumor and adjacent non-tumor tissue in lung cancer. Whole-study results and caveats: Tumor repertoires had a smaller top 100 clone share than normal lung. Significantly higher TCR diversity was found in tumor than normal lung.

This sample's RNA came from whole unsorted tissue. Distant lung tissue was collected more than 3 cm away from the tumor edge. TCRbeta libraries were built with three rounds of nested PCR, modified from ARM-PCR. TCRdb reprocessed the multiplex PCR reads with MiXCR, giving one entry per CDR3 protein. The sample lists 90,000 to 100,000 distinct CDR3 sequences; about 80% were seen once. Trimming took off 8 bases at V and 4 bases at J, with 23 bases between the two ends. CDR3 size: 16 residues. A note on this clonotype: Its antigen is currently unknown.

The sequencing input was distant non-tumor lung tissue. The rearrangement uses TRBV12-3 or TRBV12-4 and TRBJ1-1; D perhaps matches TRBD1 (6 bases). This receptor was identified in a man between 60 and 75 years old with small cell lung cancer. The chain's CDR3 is CASSPEGGGIGTEAFF. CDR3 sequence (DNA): TGTGCCAGCTCCCCCGAGGGGGGGGGCATTGGCACTGAAGCTTTCTTT.